This passage covers 21 T cell receptor beta chains from one sample sequenced in a study of T-cell reconstitution after alpha-beta-depleted transplantation in children. Unique molecular identifiers were incorporated during preparation of the TCRbeta library. TCRdb re-called the PCR reads with MiXCR, one entry per CDR3 protein. The sample contains around 700,000 distinct CDR3 sequences, about an eighth of which appear only once. The input for sequencing was PBMCs, taken before TCRalphabeta/CD19-depleted stem cell transplant. The receptor source for this set is a girl under 10 years old with congenital amegakaryocytic thrombocytopenia, due to receive a stem cell transplant.

This clonotype was detected ten times or more. CDR3 sequence reads: CASSLATGGGYTF. CDR3 sequence (DNA): TGTGCCAGCAGCTTAGCTACAGGGGGTGGCTACACCTTC. J is TRBJ1-2 and V is TRBV7-6; TRBD1 aligns across 8 bases. The CDR3 length is 13 residues. Germline V lookup: CDR1 SGHVS, CDR2 FNYEAQ. Unmatched junction bases numbered 1, after V lost 0 bases and J lost 7 bases.

The rearrangement uses TRBV5-1 and TRBJ2-1; the match to TRBD1 covers 7 bases. The CDR3 is 15 amino acids. J gave up 4 bases and V 4 bases, and 8 bases lay outside the gene matches. Germline loops: CDR1 SGHRS, CDR2 YFSETQ. CDR3 nucleotide sequence: TGCGCCAGCAGCCCCGGGACAGAGGGTTACAATGAGCAGTTCTTC. Its translation is CASSPGTEGYNEQFF. The variable domain in full, with the rest retrieved from reference TRBV5-1 and TRBJ2-1, is KAGVTQTPRYLIKTRGQQVTLSCSPISGHRSVSWYQQTPGQGLQFLFEYFSETQRNKGNFPGRFSGRQFSNSRSEMNVSTLELGDSALYLCASSPGTEGYNEQFFGPGTRLTVL.

In this sample, this clonotype turned up many times. The chain recombines TRBV20-1 with TRBJ2-2; 13 positions match TRBD2. With V trimmed by 1 base and J by 7 bases, 0 bases remained unmatched. The CDR3 runs 14 residues. CDR1 is DFQATT and CDR2 is SNEGSKA in the germline V gene (reference sequence). The CDR3 loop is CSARGLAGGGELFF. The CDR3 coding sequence is TGCAGTGCTAGAGGACTAGCGGGAGGCGGGGAGCTGTTTTTT.

This clonotype was seen a handful of times. The chain is built from TRBV4-1 and TRBJ2-1; TRBD2 matches 7 bases. The CDR3 spans 14 residues. V was pared by 8 bases and J by 5 bases, with 9 bases of the junction left unmatched. From germline, CDR1 is MGHRA and CDR2 YSYEKL. CDR3 DNA: TGCGCCAGCGGCACGCCCGGGACTAACAATGAGCAGTTCTTC. This sequence encodes CASGTPGTNNEQFF.

This clonotype has only a few counts. The chain uses TRBV2 and TRBJ2-1; D gene unclear. The germline gives CDR1 SNHLY, CDR2 FYNNEI. The CDR3 extends over 11 amino acids. CDR3 coding DNA: TGTGCAAGAGGCTCCTACAATGAGCAGTTCTTC. Amino acids: CARGSYNEQFF. The full variable domain, rest sourced from reference TRBV2 and TRBJ2-1, is EPEVTQTPSHQVTQMGQEVILRCVPISNHLYFYWYRQILGQKVEFLVSFYNNEISEKSEIFDDQFSVERPDGSNFTLKIRSTKLEDSAMYFCARGSYNEQFFGPGTRLTVL.

There are many counts of this clonotype. The V and J genes are TRBV5-5 and TRBJ2-3, with D perhaps TRBD2 (6 bases). Trimming pared 4 bases from V and 2 bases from J, leaving 11 bases between. The germline CDR1 and CDR2 sequences are SGHKS and YYEKEE (reference sequence). The CDR3 contains 14 residues. DNA for the CDR3: TGTGCCAGCAGCCCTAGCGAGATCACAGATACGCAGTATTTT. Protein product: CASSPSEITDTQYF.

The chain recombines TRBV28 with TRBJ2-7; 10 bases align to TRBD1. The CDR3 length is 13 residues. V dropped 10 bases and J dropped 5; count of bases not matched to a gene: 8. Germline V gene sequence: CDR1 MDHEN, CDR2 SYDVKM. As DNA, the CDR3 is TGTGCCAACAGCCCCGGGACAGGGGACGAGCAGTACTTC. This codes for CANSPGTGDEQYF.

This clonotype appeared many times. The V and J genes are TRBV7-9 and TRBJ2-1; no firm D call. CDR3 size: 14 residues. Germline V CDR1 and CDR2: SEHNR, FQNEAQ (reference sequence). Trimming left V 2 bases short and J 0 bases short, with 5 bases between. This chain's CDR3 is CASSLLNSYNEQFF. As DNA, the CDR3 is TGTGCCAGCAGCTTACTAAACTCCTACAATGAGCAGTTCTTC.

This clonotype was seen only a few times. The genes are TRBV12-3 or TRBV12-4 and TRBJ2-7; the match to TRBD2 covers 7 bases. V was pared by 5 bases and J by 0 bases, with 7 bases of the junction left unmatched. The CDR3 is 15 residues long. The CDR3 protein is CASSNPGLLSYEQYF. Written as DNA, the CDR3 is TGTGCCAGCAGTAACCCGGGACTACTCTCCTACGAGCAGTACTTC.

In regard to this clonotype: This may arise from a read error, as a much more abundant clone is one base away. The chain has TRBV20-1 and TRBJ2-2; D possibly corresponds to TRBD1 (5 bases). The CDR3 is made up of 14 amino acids. CDR1 and CDR2 (germline): DFQATT, SNEGSKA (reference sequence). The CDR3 is CTARGQQLTGELFF. CDR3 bases: TGCACTGCTAGAGGACAACAACTCACCGGGGAGCTGTTTTTT.

The chain couples TRBV2 to TRBJ2-3; TRBD2 matches 10 bases. This CDR3 has 20 amino acids. Germline CDR1 and CDR2: SNHLY and FYNNEI. The J segment lost 3 bases and the V segment lost 5 bases, leaving 20 bases of the junction unmatched. The CDR3 sequence is CASSRRLLLEAGGPTDTQYF. CDR3 DNA sequence: TGTGCCAGCAGTCGTAGACTCCTTTTAGAAGCGGGAGGGCCTACAGATACGCAGTATTTT.

This clonotype was seen a handful of times. The chain has TRBV28 and TRBJ2-7; no reliable D call. Trimming took 6 bases from V and 2 from J, leaving 23 bases between them. The CDR3 totals 17 residues. Germline-derived CDR1 and CDR2 are MDHEN and SYDVKM. CDR3 nucleotide sequence: TGTGCCAGCAGCCGTAGACGGGTTGGGCGTCGGGCCTACGAGCAGTACTTC. Amino acid sequence: CASSRRRVGRRAYEQYF.

This clonotype showed up many times. The rearrangement uses TRBV5-1 and TRBJ1-2; possibly TRBD1 for D (6 bases). The V end lost 0 bases, the J end lost 4 bases, and 10 bases lay between the germline ends. CDR3 size: 14 residues. CDR1 and CDR2 from the germline V gene are SGHRS and YFSETQ. CDR3 sequence: CASSLVTGIYGYTF. The CDR3, as DNA: TGCGCCAGCAGCTTGGTAACAGGGATCTATGGCTACACCTTC.

This clonotype has at least ten counts. The chain is built from TRBV20-1 and TRBJ2-3; weak D call: TRBD2 (6 bases). Germline V gives CDR1 DFQATT, CDR2 SNEGSKA (reference sequence). The CDR3 covers 15 residues. V was shortened by 4 bases and J by 2 bases, with 16 bases between the two germline ends. The CDR3, as DNA: TGCAGTGCTACCGGGGGAATCCGGGCCACAGATACGCAGTATTTT. Translated, it gives CSATGGIRATDTQYF.

With respect to this clonotype: With a much larger clone just one base away, this may be a read error. The chain combines TRBV5-1 with TRBJ2-7; D may be TRBD1 (5 bases). This CDR3 contains 16 residues. CDR1 SGHRS and CDR2 YFSETQ come from the germline V gene. The CDR3 nucleotides are TGCGCCAGCAGCTCTGACAGTGGAAAGGCTTCTAACGAGCAGCACTTC. Protein product: CASSSDSGKASNEQHF.

The sample holds many counts of this clonotype. This sequence joins TRBV9 and TRBJ2-7; 8 nucleotides agree with TRBD2. The CDR3 contains 14 residues. V shed 0 bases, J shed 3 bases, and the junction held 2 bases outside the gene matches. From germline, CDR1 is SGDLS and CDR2 YYNGEE. CDR3 in DNA: TGTGCCAGCAGCGTAGCCAGCGGGAGCTACGAGCAGTACTTC. Its translation is CASSVASGSYEQYF.

A few counts support this clonotype. The CDR3: CASSYFQVNSPLHF. CDR3 bases: TGTGCCAGCAGTTACTTTCAAGTGAATTCACCCCTCCACTTT. The V call is TRBV6-5, the J call TRBJ1-6; no reliable D call. CDR3 length: 14 amino acids. V gave up 1 base and J gave up 7 bases, with 8 bases separating them. Germline CDR1 and CDR2: MNHEY and SVGAGI.

This clonotype occurred many times. The V gene is TRBV20-1, the J gene TRBJ2-5; TRBD2 matches 7 bases. Germline CDR1 is DFQATT and CDR2 is SNEGSKA (reference sequence). V shed 6 bases, J shed 5 bases, and the junction held 12 bases outside the gene matches. CDR3 length: 14 residues. The CDR3, as DNA: TGCAGTGCAACCGTCGCGGGAGTGAGGGAGACCCAGTACTTC. This sequence encodes CSATVAGVRETQYF.

At least ten counts were recorded for this clonotype. This sequence joins TRBV20-1 and TRBJ2-3, with 7 positions matching TRBD2. Germline V gene sequence: CDR1 DFQATT, CDR2 SNEGSKA (reference sequence). J gave up 2 bases and V 3 bases, and 11 bases lay outside the gene matches. This CDR3 is 16 amino acids long. The CDR3 DNA sequence: TGCAGTGCTAGTAATGCGGGAGTCGGTGTCACAGATACGCAGTATTTT. Translation: CSASNAGVGVTDTQYF.

V usage is TRBV11-1 and J usage is TRBJ2-5; D possibly corresponds to TRBD1 (6 bases). This CDR3 comprises 16 residues. The V end lost 5 bases, the J end lost 2 bases, and 18 bases lay between the germline ends. Germline V gives CDR1 SGHAT, CDR2 FQDESV (reference sequence). The CDR3 DNA reads TGTGCCAGCAGCCTTACACCGGGACAACGACAAGAGACCCAGTACTTC. As protein: CASSLTPGQRQETQYF. Looking up the rest from reference TRBV11-1 and TRBJ2-5 gives the full variable domain: EAEVAQSPRYKITEKSQAVAFWCDPISGHATLYWYRQILGQGPELLVQFQDESVVDDSQLPKDRFSAERLKGVDSTLKIQPAELGDSAMYLCASSLTPGQRQETQYFGPGTRLLVL.

Comments on this clonotype: A much larger clone differs from this one at a single base, so this may be a read error. The gene calls are TRBV5-1 and TRBJ1-1; 11 bases fit TRBD1. The germline V gene encodes CDR1 SGHRS and CDR2 YFSETQ. This CDR3 is 16 amino acids long. In nucleotides, the CDR3 is TGCGACAGCAGCCCAGGACAGGGGGCTATGAACACTGAAGCTTTCTTT. As protein: CDSSPGQGAMNTEAFF. Filled out from reference TRBV5-1 and TRBJ1-1, the complete variable domain reads KAGVTQTPRYLIKTRGQQVTLSCSPISGHRSVSWYQQTPGQGLQFLFEYFSETQRNKGNFPGRFSGRQFSNSRSEMNVSTLELGDSALYLCDSSPGQGAMNTEAFFGQGTRLTVV.